This T cell receptor beta chain comes out of a study of vaccination and CD4 T cells after COVID-19. On the study more broadly: For control cultures, the treatment was a CEFX pool, an HIV-1 Nef pool, or no peptide. Study-level results: Convalescent patients had 304 of 307 vaccine-specific clones showing spike mono-reactivity.

As to treatment: roughly ten-day PBMC culture with coronavirus spike peptide pools or control peptides (ViraFEST assay). When 10 days of culture had elapsed, CD4+ T cells were isolated by negative selection. Sequenced with the Oncomine TCR Beta short-read assay was DNA taken from cultured CD4+ T cells. The source of extracted genomic DNA was cultured CD4+ T cells. TCRdb passed the PCR reads through MiXCR, listing each CDR3 protein once. There are 15,000 to 20,000 distinct CDR3 sequences in the sample; approximately 67% occur only once, and around 8% lies in the top ten. Notes on this clonotype: As yet, its antigen is unknown. The junction and the germline gene differ at one end; a read error may be behind it.

Sequencing was carried out using CD4+ T cells from blood, cultured in vitro. This receptor was identified in a human donor who had recovered from COVID-19.

The CDR3 sequence: CTASSGPGRGKTQYF. The CDR3 DNA is TGCACTGCTAGTTCGGGTCCAGGACGTGGGAAGACCCAGTACTTC. V usage is TRBV20-1 and J usage is TRBJ2-5; D remains unclear. Per the germline V gene, CDR1 is DFQATT and CDR2 is SNEGSKA (reference sequence). This CDR3 has 15 amino acids.